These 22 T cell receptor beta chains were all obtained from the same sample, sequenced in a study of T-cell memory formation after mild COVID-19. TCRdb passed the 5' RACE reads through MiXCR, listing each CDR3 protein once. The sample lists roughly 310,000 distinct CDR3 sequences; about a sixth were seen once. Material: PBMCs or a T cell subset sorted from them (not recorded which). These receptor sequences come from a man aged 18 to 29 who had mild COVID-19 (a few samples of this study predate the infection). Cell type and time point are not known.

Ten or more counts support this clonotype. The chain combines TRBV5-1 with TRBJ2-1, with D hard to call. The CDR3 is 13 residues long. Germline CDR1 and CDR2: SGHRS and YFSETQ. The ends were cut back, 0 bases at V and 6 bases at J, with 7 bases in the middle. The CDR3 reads CASSLALINEQFF. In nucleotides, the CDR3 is TGCGCCAGCAGCTTGGCCCTGATCAATGAGCAGTTCTTC.

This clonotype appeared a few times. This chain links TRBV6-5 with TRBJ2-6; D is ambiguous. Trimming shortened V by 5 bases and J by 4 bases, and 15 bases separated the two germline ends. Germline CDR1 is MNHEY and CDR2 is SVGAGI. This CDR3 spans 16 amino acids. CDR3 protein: CASSQLLVEGANVLTF. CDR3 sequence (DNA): TGTGCCAGCAGTCAACTCCTGGTAGAAGGGGCCAACGTCCTGACTTTC.

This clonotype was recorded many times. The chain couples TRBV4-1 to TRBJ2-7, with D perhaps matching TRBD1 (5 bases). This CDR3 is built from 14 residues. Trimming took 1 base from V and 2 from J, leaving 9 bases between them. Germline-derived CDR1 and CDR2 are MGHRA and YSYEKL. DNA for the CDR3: TGCGCCAGCAGCCAAGCAGGGTTTCCCTACGAGCAGTACTTC. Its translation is CASSQAGFPYEQYF.

The CDR3 nucleotides read TGTGCCAGCGAGGAAGAGGTGCTGAACACTGAAGCTTTCTTT. Amino acid sequence: CASEEEVLNTEAFF. The V call is TRBV2, the J call TRBJ1-1; D is ambiguous. The CDR3 is 14 residues long. Germline V CDR1 and CDR2: SNHLY, FYNNEI. Trimming pared 8 bases from V and 0 bases from J, leaving 13 bases between.

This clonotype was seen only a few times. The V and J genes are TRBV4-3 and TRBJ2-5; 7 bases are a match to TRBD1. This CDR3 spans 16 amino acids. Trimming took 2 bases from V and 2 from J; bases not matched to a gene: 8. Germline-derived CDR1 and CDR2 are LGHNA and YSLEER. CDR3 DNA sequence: TGCGCCAGCAGCCAACTTGGGACAGACGTTCAAGAGACCCAGTACTTC. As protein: CASSQLGTDVQETQYF.

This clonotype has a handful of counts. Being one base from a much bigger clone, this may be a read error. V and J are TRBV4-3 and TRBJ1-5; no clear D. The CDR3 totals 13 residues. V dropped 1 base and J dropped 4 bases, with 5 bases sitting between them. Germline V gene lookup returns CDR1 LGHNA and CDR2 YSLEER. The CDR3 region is CASSQGKNQPQHF. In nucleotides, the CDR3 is TGCGCCAGCAGCCAAGGGAAGAATCAGCCCCAGCATTTT.

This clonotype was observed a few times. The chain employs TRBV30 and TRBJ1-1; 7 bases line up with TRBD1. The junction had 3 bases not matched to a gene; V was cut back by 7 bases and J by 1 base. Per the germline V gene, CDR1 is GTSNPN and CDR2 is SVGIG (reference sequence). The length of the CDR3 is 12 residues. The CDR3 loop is CAYRTGNTEAFF. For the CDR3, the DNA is TGTGCCTACAGGACAGGGAACACTGAAGCTTTCTTT.

The chain's CDR3 is CSARMAERDYEQYV. The DNA of the CDR3 is TGCAGTGCTAGAATGGCGGAGCGGGACTACGAGCAGTACGTC. The chain employs TRBV20-1 and TRBJ2-7; 7 nucleotides match TRBD2. Germline CDR1 reads DFQATT; CDR2 reads SNEGSKA (reference sequence). This CDR3 spans 14 amino acids. V lost 2 bases, J lost 3 bases, and 7 bases stayed unmatched.

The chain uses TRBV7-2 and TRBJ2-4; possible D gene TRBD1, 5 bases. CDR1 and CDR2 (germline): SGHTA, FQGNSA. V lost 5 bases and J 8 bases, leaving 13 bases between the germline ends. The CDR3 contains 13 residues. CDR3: CASSIPRGDIQYF. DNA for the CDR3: TGTGCCAGCAGCATACCAAGGGGTGACATTCAGTACTTC.

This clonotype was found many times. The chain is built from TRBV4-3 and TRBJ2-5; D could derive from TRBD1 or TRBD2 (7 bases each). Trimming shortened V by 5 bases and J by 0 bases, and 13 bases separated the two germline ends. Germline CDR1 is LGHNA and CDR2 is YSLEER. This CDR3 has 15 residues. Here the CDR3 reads CASSSQGGDQETQYF. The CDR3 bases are TGCGCCAGCAGCTCCCAGGGGGGGGACCAAGAGACCCAGTACTTC.

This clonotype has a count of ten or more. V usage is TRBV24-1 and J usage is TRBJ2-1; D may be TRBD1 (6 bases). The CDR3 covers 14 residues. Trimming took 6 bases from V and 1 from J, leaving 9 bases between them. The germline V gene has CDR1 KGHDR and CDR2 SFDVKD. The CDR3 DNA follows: TGTGCCACCAGTCGGGGACAATCCTACAATGAGCAGTTCTTC. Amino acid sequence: CATSRGQSYNEQFF.

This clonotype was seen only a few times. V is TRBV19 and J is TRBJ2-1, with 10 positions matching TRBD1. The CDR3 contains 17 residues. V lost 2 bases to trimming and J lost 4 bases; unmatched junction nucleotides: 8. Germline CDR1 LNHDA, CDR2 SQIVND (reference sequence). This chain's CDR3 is CASSITATGGGYNEQFF. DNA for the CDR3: TGTGCCAGTAGTATAACCGCGACAGGGGGCGGGTACAATGAGCAGTTCTTC.

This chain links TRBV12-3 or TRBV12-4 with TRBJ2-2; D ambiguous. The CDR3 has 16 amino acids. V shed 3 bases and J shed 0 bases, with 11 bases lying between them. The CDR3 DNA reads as TGTGCCAGCAGTTTCCGGACCCCAGCGAACACCGGGGAGCTGTTTTTT. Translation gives CASSFRTPANTGELFF.

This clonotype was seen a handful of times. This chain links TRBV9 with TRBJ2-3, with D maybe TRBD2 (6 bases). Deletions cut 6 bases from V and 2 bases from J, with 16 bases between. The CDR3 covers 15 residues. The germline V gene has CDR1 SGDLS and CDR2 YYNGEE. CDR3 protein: CASTDLGGPTDTQYF. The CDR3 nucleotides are TGTGCCAGCACCGACCTCGGGGGTCCCACAGATACGCAGTATTTT.

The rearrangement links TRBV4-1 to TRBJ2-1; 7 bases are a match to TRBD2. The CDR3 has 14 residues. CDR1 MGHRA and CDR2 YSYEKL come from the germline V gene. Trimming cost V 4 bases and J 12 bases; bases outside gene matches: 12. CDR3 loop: CASSPLNAGDGQFF. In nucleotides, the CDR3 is TGCGCCAGCAGCCCACTGAACGCGGGGGATGGGCAGTTCTTC.

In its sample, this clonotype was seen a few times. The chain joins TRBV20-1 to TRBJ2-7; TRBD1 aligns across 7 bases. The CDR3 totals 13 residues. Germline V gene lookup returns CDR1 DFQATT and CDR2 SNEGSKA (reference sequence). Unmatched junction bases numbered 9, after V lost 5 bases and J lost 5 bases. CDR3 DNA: TGCAGTGCTCTTAAGACAGGGCTACACGAGCAGTACGTC. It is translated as CSALKTGLHEQYV.

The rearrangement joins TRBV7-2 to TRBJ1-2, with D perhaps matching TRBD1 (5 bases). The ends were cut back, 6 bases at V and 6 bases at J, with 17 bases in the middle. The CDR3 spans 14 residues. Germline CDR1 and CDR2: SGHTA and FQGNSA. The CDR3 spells CASSIQDRFNGYTF. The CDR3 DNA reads TGTGCCAGCAGTATACAGGATAGGTTCAATGGCTACACCTTC. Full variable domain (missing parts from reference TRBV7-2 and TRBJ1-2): GAGVSQSPSNKVTEKGKDVELRCDPISGHTALYWYRQSLGQGLEFLIYFQGNSAPDKSGLPSDRFSAERTGGSVSTLTIQRTQQEDSAVYLCASSIQDRFNGYTFGSGTRLTVV.

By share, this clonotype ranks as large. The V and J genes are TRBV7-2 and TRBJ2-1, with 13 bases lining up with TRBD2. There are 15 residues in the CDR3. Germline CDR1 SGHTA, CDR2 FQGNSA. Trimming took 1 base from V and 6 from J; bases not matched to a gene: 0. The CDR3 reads CASSLGLAGGNEQFF. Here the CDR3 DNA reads TGTGCCAGCAGCTTAGGACTAGCGGGGGGCAATGAGCAGTTCTTC.

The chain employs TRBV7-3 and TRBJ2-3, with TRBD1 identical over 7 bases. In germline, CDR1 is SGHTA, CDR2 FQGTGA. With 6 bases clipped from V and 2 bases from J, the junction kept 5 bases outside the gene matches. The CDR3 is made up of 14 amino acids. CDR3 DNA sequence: TGTGCCAGCAGTTGGGACAGATACACAGATACGCAGTATTTT. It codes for CASSWDRYTDTQYF.

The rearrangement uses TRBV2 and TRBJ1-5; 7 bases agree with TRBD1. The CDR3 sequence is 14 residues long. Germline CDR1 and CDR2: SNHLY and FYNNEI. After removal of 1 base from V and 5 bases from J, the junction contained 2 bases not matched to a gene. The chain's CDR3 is CASSEGQGDQPQHF. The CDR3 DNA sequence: TGTGCCAGCAGTGAAGGACAGGGAGATCAGCCCCAGCATTTT.

This CDR3 is CASSRGASGLETQYF. Written as DNA, the CDR3 is TGTGCCAGCAGCCGAGGGGCTAGCGGGTTAGAGACCCAGTACTTC. The chain couples TRBV9 to TRBJ2-5; 8 bases line up with TRBD2. The CDR3 sequence is 15 residues long. CDR1 is SGDLS and CDR2 is YYNGEE in the germline V gene. The J segment lost 4 bases and the V segment lost 4 bases, leaving 9 bases of the junction unmatched.

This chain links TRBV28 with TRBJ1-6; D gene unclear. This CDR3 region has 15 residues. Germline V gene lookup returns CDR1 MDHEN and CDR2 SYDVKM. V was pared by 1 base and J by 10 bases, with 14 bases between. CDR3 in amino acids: CASSLFVTGNSPLHF. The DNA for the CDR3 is TGTGCCAGCAGTTTATTTGTTACGGGTAACTCACCCCTCCACTTT.